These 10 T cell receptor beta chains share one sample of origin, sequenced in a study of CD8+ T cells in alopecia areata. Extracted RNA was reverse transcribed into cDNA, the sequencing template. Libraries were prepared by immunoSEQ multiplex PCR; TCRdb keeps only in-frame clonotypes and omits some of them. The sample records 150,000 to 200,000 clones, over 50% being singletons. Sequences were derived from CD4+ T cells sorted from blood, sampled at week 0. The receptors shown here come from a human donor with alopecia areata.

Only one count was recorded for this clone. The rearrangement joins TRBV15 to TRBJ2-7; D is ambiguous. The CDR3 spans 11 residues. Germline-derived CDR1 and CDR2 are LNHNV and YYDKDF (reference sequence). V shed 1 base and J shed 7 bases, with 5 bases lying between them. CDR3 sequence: CATSRASEQYF. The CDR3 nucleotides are TGTGCCACCAGCAGAGCAAGTGAGCAGTACTTC.

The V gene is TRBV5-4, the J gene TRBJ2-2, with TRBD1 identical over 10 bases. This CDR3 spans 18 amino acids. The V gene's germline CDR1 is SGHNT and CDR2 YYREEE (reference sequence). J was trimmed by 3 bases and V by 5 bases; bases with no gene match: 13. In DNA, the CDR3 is TGTGCCAGCAGTCAAAGACAGGGGGCCGTCCCTTACACCGGGGAGCTGTTTTTT. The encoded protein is CASSQRQGAVPYTGELFF.

CDR3 loop: CASSHGQQETQYF. CDR3 coding DNA: TGCGCCAGCAGCCACGGGCAGCAAGAGACCCAGTACTTC. V gene TRBV4-1 combines with J gene TRBJ2-5; D is ambiguous. The CDR3 spans 13 residues. Between the trimmed V and J ends, which lost 3 bases and 2 bases, there was a span of 7 bases. CDR1 and CDR2 from the germline V gene are MGHRA and YSYEKL.

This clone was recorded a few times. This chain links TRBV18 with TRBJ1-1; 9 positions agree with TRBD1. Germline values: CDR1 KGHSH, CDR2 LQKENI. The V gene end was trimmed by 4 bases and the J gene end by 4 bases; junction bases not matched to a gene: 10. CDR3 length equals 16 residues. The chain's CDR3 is CASSRPGTGRVTEAFF. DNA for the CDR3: TGTGCCAGCTCACGTCCCGGGACAGGGCGGGTCACTGAAGCTTTCTTT.

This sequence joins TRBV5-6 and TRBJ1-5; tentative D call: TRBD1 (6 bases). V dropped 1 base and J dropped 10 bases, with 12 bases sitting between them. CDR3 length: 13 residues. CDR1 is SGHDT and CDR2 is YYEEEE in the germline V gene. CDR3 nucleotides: TGTGCCAGCAGCTTGTGGGGGGCGGGACCCCAGCATTTT. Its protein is CASSLWGAGPQHF.

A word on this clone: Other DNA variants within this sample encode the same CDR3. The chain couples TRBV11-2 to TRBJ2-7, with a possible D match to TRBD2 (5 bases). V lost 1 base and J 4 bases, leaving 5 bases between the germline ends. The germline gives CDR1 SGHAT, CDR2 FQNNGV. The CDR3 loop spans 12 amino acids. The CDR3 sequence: CASSLAGYEQYF. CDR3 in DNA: TGTGCCAGCAGCTTAGCGGGATACGAGCAGTACTTC.

The CDR3 DNA reads as TGCAGTGCTAGAGACTTTTACGAGCAGTACTTC. As protein: CSARDFYEQYF. The chain is built from TRBV20-1 and TRBJ2-7; no reliable D call. The ends were cut back, 0 bases at V and 4 bases at J, with 4 bases in the middle. The CDR3 is 11 amino acids. Germline V gene data show CDR1 as DFQATT and CDR2 as SNEGSKA (reference sequence).

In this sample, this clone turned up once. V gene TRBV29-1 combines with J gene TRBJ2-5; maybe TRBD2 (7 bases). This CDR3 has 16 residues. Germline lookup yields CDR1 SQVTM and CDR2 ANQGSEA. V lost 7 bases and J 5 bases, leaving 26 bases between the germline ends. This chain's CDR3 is CSAHTRGGGGFETQYF. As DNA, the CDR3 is TGCAGCGCTCACACTCGCGGGGGCGGGGGTTTCGAGACCCAGTACTTC.

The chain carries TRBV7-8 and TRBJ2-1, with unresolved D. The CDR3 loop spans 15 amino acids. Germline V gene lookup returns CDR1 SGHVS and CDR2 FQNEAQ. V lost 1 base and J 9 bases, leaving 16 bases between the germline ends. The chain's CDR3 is CASSLVGNLVSEQFF. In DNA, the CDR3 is TGTGCCAGCAGCTTAGTAGGAAACCTGGTGAGTGAGCAGTTCTTC.

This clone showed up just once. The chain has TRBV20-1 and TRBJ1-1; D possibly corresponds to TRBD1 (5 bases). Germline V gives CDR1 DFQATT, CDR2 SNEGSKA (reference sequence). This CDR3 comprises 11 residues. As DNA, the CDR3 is TGCGGCGGGAGCAGGGTCACTGAAGCTTTCTTT. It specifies CGGSRVTEAFF.